A selection of T cell receptor beta chains follows, all from one sample in a study of cytomegalovirus exposure and HLA in healthy donors. The data were produced by immunoSEQ multiplex PCR, yet TCRdb's version contains in-frame clones alone and is incomplete. This repertoire shows around 150,000 clones, approximately 80% found once; its top ten account for around 2.5%. Source material: PBMCs. The receptors shown here come from a man in his thirties or forties in good health and CMV-seropositive. Each CDR3 is given with its conserved first and last residue. Fields, in order: J gene, V gene, CDR3 protein.

TRBJ2-5 | TRBV9 | CASSVLPGGGETQYF
TRBJ1-3 | TRBV10-3 | CAISGEKALSGNTIYF
TRBJ2-3 | TRBV7-2 | CASSFGGGPQDTQYF
TRBJ1-4 | TRBV2 | CASSVRGGLTNEKLFF
TRBJ2-7 | TRBV2 | CASSILGGSYEQYF
TRBJ1-5 | TRBV6-5 | CASRTGTRNQPQHF
TRBJ1-1 | TRBV2 | CASTMADEAFF
TRBJ1-5 | TRBV6-5 | CASTTRGGNQPQHF
TRBJ2-7 | TRBV5-4 | CASSYPGGNPYEQYF
TRBJ2-1 | TRBV7-6 | CASSLGGGRPLDEQFF
TRBJ2-1 | TRBV4-1 | CASSLGQVSYNEQFF
TRBJ2-7 | TRBV28 | CASSHRRDYEQYF
TRBJ2-7 | TRBV11-2 | CASSSRDRGDEQYF
TRBJ2-7 | TRBV19 | CASSISGTGYHEQYF
TRBJ2-7 | TRBV30 | CAWRRLPGQLSYEQYF
TRBJ1-6 | TRBV10-2 | CASSEQSDHRSPLHF
TRBJ2-7 | TRBV5-4 | CASSLQGNEQYF
TRBJ1-2 | TRBV5-4 | CASSFGDREGYGYTF
TRBJ2-1 | TRBV4-3 | CASSPQGDSYNEQFF
TRBJ2-7 | TRBV6-5 | CASSYSNGTEFYEQYF
TRBJ1-5 | TRBV5-8 | CASSFAGPQHF
TRBJ2-3 | TRBV15 | CATSRAGGLGVDTQYF
TRBJ2-7 | TRBV13 | CASSLRHLWNF
TRBJ2-2 | TRBV7-3 | CASSPRTHGELFF
TRBJ2-1 | TRBV27 | CASSLPAGGHNEQFF
TRBJ2-7 | TRBV6-1 | CASSPDRADSYEQYF
TRBJ2-3 | TRBV5-4 | CASSLGGPDTQYF
TRBJ2-2 | TRBV28 | CASRTGGTTGELFF
TRBJ2-5 | TRBV13 | CASSLEGGPGRVRETQYF
TRBJ2-7 | TRBV13 | CASSLGSPGGSGGEQYF
TRBJ1-6 | TRBV30 | CAWGGARDYNSPLHF